Each of the 21 T cell receptor beta chains below was sequenced from the same sample in a study of T cell clones after liver transplantation. Only in-frame clones appear in the TCRdb table, and some are missing; sequencing was by immunoSEQ multiplex PCR. In the table there are just under 60,000 clones, 70% of which are singletons. This specimen was CD4+ T cells from blood, taken at the roughly 16-month timepoint. Receptors were obtained from a human patient who received a liver transplant. Among the T cells, some may be from the graft donor.

The chain recombines TRBV7-9 with TRBJ1-4, with D possibly matching TRBD1 (5 bases). Deletions cut 6 bases from V and 7 bases from J, with 15 bases between. This CDR3 has 14 amino acids. In germline, CDR1 is SEHNR, CDR2 FQNEAQ (reference sequence). The CDR3 coding sequence is TGTGCCAGCAGTTGGGACCAACAAGGTGAAAAACTGTTTTTT. Translated, it gives CASSWDQQGEKLFF.

The chain recombines TRBV7-2 with TRBJ2-2; tentative D call: TRBD1 (5 bases). The germline CDR1 and CDR2 sequences are SGHTA and FQGNSA. V gave up 1 base and J gave up 7 bases, with 13 bases separating them. This CDR3 has 15 residues. CDR3 region: CASSLVWSQGGELFF. The DNA for the CDR3 is TGTGCCAGCAGCTTAGTTTGGAGTCAGGGCGGGGAGCTGTTTTTT.

The chain carries TRBV14 and TRBJ1-1, with a possible D match to TRBD1 (6 bases). V lost 1 base, J lost 4 bases, and 10 bases lay in between. The CDR3 consists of 14 residues. The germline V gene encodes CDR1 SGHDN and CDR2 FVKESK. Here the CDR3 reads CASSQGGAPTEAFF. Here the CDR3 DNA reads TGTGCCAGCAGCCAAGGGGGGGCGCCCACTGAAGCTTTCTTT. Variable domain in full (rest from reference TRBV14 and TRBJ1-1): EAGVTQFPSHSVIEKGQTVTLRCDPISGHDNLYWYRRVMGKEIKFLLHFVKESKQDESGMPNNRFLAERTGGTYSTLKVQPAELEDSGVYFCASSQGGAPTEAFFGQGTRLTVV.

V usage is TRBV7-2 and J usage is TRBJ2-3, with 10 bases aligning to TRBD1. Per germline, CDR1 SGHTA and CDR2 FQGNSA. The V gene end was trimmed by 1 base and the J gene end by 4 bases; junction bases not matched to a gene: 2. The CDR3 has 15 amino acids. CDR3 nucleotide sequence: TGTGCCAGCAGCTTAGGACAGGGGGCTGCAGATACGCAGTATTTT. Translation: CASSLGQGAADTQYF.

V usage is TRBV25-1 and J usage is TRBJ1-1; D may be TRBD1 (5 bases). CDR1 is MGHDK, CDR2 SYGVNS, per germline. The CDR3 runs 13 residues. V lost 6 bases and J 3 bases, leaving 11 bases between the germline ends. CDR3: CASRVGGDTEAFF. Here the CDR3 DNA reads TGTGCCAGCAGGGTTGGGGGGGACACTGAAGCTTTCTTT.

The rearrangement joins TRBV29-1 to TRBJ1-1; TRBD1 is a possible D gene (5 bases). Germline CDR1 is SQVTM and CDR2 is ANQGSEA. The CDR3 runs 11 residues. V lost 6 bases and J 8 bases, leaving 13 bases between the germline ends. CDR3: CSVVGRDEAFF. CDR3 bases: TGCAGCGTGGTTGGCAGGGACGAAGCTTTCTTT.

The rearrangement uses TRBV5-1 and TRBJ1-5; no clear D. CDR1 is SGHRS and CDR2 is YFSETQ in the germline V gene. V lost 4 bases to trimming and J lost 7 bases, with 18 bases between them. This CDR3 spans 15 amino acids. The CDR3 DNA sequence: TGCGCCAGCAGCGAGAATGGTCAAATTGACCAGCCCCAGCATTTT. Its protein is CASSENGQIDQPQHF.

This clone was detected only a few times. The junction and the germline gene differ at one end; a read error may be behind it. V usage is TRBV5-1 and J usage is TRBJ2-3; weak D call: TRBD1 (6 bases). Germline loops: CDR1 SGHRS, CDR2 YFSETQ. The CDR3 is 14 residues long. CDR3 coding DNA: TGCGCCAGCAGCTTTGGACAGAGCAGAGATACGCAGTATTTT. Its translation: CASSFGQSRDTQYF.

A single count supports this clone. V and J are TRBV5-8 and TRBJ2-5; 9 nucleotides match TRBD2. Germline V gene sequence: CDR1 SGHTS, CDR2 YDEGEE. This CDR3 has 16 residues. Unmatched junction bases numbered 11, after V lost 4 bases and J lost 4 bases. CDR3 nucleotide sequence: TGTGCCAGCAGCCTCGATAGCGGGAGTCCCTCAGAGACCCAGTACTTC. As protein: CASSLDSGSPSETQYF.

The rearrangement joins TRBV19 to TRBJ1-2; 7 bases map to TRBD1. CDR1 is LNHDA and CDR2 is SQIVND in the germline V gene (reference sequence). V was pared by 4 bases and J by 6 bases, with 2 bases of the junction left unmatched. The CDR3 contains 12 residues. DNA for the CDR3: TGTGCCAGTAGTAGACAGGGAGATGGCTACACCTTC. This encodes CASSRQGDGYTF.

The rearrangement uses TRBV28 and TRBJ1-1; D is undetermined. V lost 8 bases to trimming and J lost 6 bases, with 10 bases between them. This CDR3 has 11 amino acids. Germline V lookup: CDR1 MDHEN, CDR2 SYDVKM. The CDR3 here is CASCTGSEAFF. CDR3 DNA sequence: TGTGCCAGCTGCACGGGCTCTGAAGCTTTCTTT.

J is TRBJ1-1 and V is TRBV7-9, with D possibly TRBD1 on 5 matching bases. Trimming took off 3 bases at V and 1 base at J, with 6 bases between the two ends. In germline, CDR1 is SEHNR, CDR2 FQNEAQ (reference sequence). The CDR3 consists of 13 residues. The CDR3 is CASSLTANTEAFF. The DNA of the CDR3 is TGTGCCAGCAGCTTGACAGCGAACACTGAAGCTTTCTTT.

This clone was counted once. The chain employs TRBV11-3 and TRBJ2-2; D gene ambiguous. V was cut by 2 bases and J by 0 bases, with 4 bases left in between. This CDR3 region has 14 residues. Looked up from germline, CDR1 is SGHNT and CDR2 is YENEEA. The CDR3 spells CASSLRANTGELFF. In DNA, the CDR3 is TGTGCCAGCAGCTTAAGGGCGAACACCGGGGAGCTGTTTTTT.

The chain combines TRBV30 with TRBJ2-5; D ambiguous. This CDR3 has 12 residues. V was shortened by 3 bases and J by 9 bases, with 14 bases between the two germline ends. Looked up from germline, CDR1 is GTSNPN and CDR2 is SVGIG (reference sequence). The CDR3 region is CAWSFVGQAQYF. The DNA for the CDR3 is TGTGCCTGGAGCTTTGTAGGGCAAGCCCAGTACTTC.

This clone has a handful of counts. At one boundary the junction diverges from the germline segment, which might be a read error. The V and J genes are TRBV7-9 and TRBJ1-1; no clear D. The germline CDR1 and CDR2 sequences are SEHNR and FQNEAQ (reference sequence). CDR3 length equals 10 residues. The CDR3 protein is CASSNNEAFF. CDR3 nucleotide sequence: TGTGCCAGCAGCAACAATGAAGCTTTCTTT. Variable domain in full (rest from reference TRBV7-9 and TRBJ1-1): DTGVSQNPRHKITKRGQNVTFRCDPISEHNRLYWYRQTLGQGPEFLTYFQNEAQLEKSRLLSDRFSAERPKGSFSTLEIQRTEQGDSAMYLCASSNNEAFFGQGTRLTVV.

This clone has more than one count but fewer than ten. V and J are TRBV11-2 and TRBJ2-5; D is perhaps TRBD1 or TRBD2 (6 bases each). The CDR3 consists of 16 residues. CDR1 is SGHAT, CDR2 FQNNGV, per germline. V lost 5 bases and J lost 5, with 21 bases in between. The CDR3 DNA reads TGTGCCAGCAGCCCCGGGAAGGGGGGATTATCGGAGACCCAGTACTTC. This encodes CASSPGKGGLSETQYF.

The gene calls are TRBV6-5 and TRBJ1-2; 7 bases are a match to TRBD1. The germline V gene encodes CDR1 MNHEY and CDR2 SVGAGI. This CDR3 comprises 15 residues. V gave up 5 bases and J gave up 2 bases; unmatched junction bases: 8. In nucleotides, the CDR3 is TGTGCCAGCAGTCAAACAGGGGCGATGAACTATGGCTACACCTTC. Protein: CASSQTGAMNYGYTF.

The chain uses TRBV5-1 and TRBJ2-7; 9 nucleotides align to TRBD2. The CDR3 length is 14 residues. V lost 4 bases and J lost 3; bases outside the gene matches: 5. In germline, CDR1 is SGHRS, CDR2 YFSETQ. The CDR3 sequence is CASSPGLAFYEQYF. DNA of the CDR3: TGCGCCAGCAGCCCGGGACTAGCCTTCTACGAGCAGTACTTC.

A word on this clone: This same CDR3 is encoded by further DNA sequences in the sample. CDR3 bases: TGCAGCGTTGAGGGCGGGGGCACAGATACGCAGTATTTT. Translated: CSVEGGGTDTQYF. The gene calls are TRBV29-1 and TRBJ2-3, with a possible D match to TRBD2 (6 bases). Germline CDR1 SQVTM, CDR2 ANQGSEA. V was clipped by 3 bases and J by 1 base, with 8 bases between them. CDR3 length: 13 residues.

The chain joins TRBV7-9 to TRBJ2-1; 9 positions match TRBD2. The CDR3 length is 15 residues. The V and J ends lost 1 base and 4 bases, in that order; junction bases with no gene match: 2. Germline V gene data show CDR1 as SEHNR and CDR2 as FQNEAQ (reference sequence). This CDR3 reads CASSLGTSGYNEQFF. In DNA, the CDR3 is TGTGCCAGCAGCTTAGGTACTAGCGGGTACAATGAGCAGTTCTTC.

The J gene is TRBJ1-5, the V gene TRBV7-8, with 7 bases identical to TRBD1. Germline CDR1 reads SGHVS; CDR2 reads FQNEAQ. Germline trimming cut 1 base from V and 4 bases from J; bases unmatched to any gene: 7. The CDR3 consists of 16 residues. The CDR3 protein is CASSLGGQSGNQPQHF. CDR3 sequence (DNA): TGTGCCAGCAGCTTAGGGGGACAGAGTGGAAATCAGCCCCAGCATTTT.